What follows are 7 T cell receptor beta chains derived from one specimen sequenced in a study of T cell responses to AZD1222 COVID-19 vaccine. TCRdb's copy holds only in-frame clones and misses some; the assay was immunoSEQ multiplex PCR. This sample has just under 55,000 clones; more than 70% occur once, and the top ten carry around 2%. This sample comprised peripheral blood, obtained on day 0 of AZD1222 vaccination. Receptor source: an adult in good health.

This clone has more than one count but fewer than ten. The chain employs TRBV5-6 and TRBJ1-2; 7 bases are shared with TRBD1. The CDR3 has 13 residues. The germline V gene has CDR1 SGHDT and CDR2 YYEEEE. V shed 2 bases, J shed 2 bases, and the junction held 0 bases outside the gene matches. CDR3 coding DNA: TGTGCCAGCAGCTTACAGGGGAACTATGGCTACACCTTC. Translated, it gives CASSLQGNYGYTF. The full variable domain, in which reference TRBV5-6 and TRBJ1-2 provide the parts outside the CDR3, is DAGVTQSPTHLIKTRGQQVTLRCSPKSGHDTVSWYQQALGQGPQFIFQYYEEEERQRGNFPDRFSGHQFPNYSSELNVNALLLGDSALYLCASSLQGNYGYTFGSGTRLTVV.

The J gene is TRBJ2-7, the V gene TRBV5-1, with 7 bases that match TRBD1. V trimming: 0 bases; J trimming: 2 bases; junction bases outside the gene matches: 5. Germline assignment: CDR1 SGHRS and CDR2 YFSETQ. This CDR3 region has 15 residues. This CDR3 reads CASSLATGETYEQYF. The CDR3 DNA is TGCGCCAGCAGCTTGGCTACAGGGGAGACCTACGAGCAGTACTTC.

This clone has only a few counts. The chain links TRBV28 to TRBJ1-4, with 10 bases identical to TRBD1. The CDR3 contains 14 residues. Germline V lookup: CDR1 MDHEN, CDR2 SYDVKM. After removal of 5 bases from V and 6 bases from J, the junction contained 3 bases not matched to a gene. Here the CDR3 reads CASSQTGGHEKLFF. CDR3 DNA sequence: TGTGCCAGCAGTCAGACAGGGGGCCATGAAAAACTGTTTTTT.

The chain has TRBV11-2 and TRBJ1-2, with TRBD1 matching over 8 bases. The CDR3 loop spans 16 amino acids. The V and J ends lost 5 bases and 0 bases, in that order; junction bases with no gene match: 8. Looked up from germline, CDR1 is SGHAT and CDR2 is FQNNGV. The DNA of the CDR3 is TGTGCCAGCAGCCCCATCCGGGGACAGGCTAACTATGGCTACACCTTC. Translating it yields CASSPIRGQANYGYTF.

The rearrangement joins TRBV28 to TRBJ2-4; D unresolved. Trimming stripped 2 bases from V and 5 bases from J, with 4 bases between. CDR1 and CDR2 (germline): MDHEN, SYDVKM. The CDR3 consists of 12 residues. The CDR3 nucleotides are TGTGCCAGCAGTTTAGGGGAAAACATTCAGTACTTC. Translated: CASSLGENIQYF. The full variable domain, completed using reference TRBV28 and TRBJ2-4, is DVKVTQSSRYLVKRTGEKVFLECVQDMDHENMFWYRQDPGLGLRLIYFSYDVKMKEKGDIPEGYSVSREKKERFSLILESASTNQTSMYLCASSLGENIQYFGAGTRLSVL.

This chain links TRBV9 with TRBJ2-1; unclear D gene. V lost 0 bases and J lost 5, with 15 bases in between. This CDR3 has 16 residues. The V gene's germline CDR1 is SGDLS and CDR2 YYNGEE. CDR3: CASSVEAGRTHNEQFF. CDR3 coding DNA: TGTGCCAGCAGCGTAGAGGCCGGGCGCACCCACAATGAGCAGTTCTTC.

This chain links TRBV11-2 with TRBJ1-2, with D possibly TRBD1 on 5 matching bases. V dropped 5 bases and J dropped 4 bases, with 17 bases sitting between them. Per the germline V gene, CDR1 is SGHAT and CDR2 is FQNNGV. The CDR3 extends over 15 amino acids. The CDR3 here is CASSPGRLIVYGYTF. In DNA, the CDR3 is TGTGCCAGCAGCCCGGGACGGCTTATAGTCTATGGCTACACCTTC.